What follows is one T cell receptor beta chain and its context. Random hexamers primed reverse transcription of about 0.45 to 1 ug RNA. The authors amplified TCR beta CDR3 across 54 Vbeta and 13 Jbeta using immunoSEQ multiplex PCR. In TCRdb, the immunoSEQ multiplex PCR reads were re-called with MiXCR into one record per CDR3 protein. The table lists 200,000 or so distinct CDR3 sequences, about 96% of them singletons. Germline V CDR1 and CDR2: KGHSH, LQKENI. The V end was cut by 3 bases, the J end by 7 bases, with 19 bases between. This CDR3 spans 16 amino acids. The data stem from a study of CD8 T cells in Susac syndrome. Both CD4+ and CD8+ T cells were negatively isolated, and TEMRA cells underwent FACS enrichment.

The sample consisted of CD4+ T cells from PBMCs. This sequence originates from a human donor with multiple sclerosis. The chain is built from TRBV18 and TRBJ2-4; the D gene is possibly TRBD1 (6 bases). CDR3: CASSPVPGGQGNIQYF. In DNA form, the CDR3 reads TGTGCCAGCTCACCCGTGCCAGGCGGGCAGGGGAACATTCAGTACTTC.